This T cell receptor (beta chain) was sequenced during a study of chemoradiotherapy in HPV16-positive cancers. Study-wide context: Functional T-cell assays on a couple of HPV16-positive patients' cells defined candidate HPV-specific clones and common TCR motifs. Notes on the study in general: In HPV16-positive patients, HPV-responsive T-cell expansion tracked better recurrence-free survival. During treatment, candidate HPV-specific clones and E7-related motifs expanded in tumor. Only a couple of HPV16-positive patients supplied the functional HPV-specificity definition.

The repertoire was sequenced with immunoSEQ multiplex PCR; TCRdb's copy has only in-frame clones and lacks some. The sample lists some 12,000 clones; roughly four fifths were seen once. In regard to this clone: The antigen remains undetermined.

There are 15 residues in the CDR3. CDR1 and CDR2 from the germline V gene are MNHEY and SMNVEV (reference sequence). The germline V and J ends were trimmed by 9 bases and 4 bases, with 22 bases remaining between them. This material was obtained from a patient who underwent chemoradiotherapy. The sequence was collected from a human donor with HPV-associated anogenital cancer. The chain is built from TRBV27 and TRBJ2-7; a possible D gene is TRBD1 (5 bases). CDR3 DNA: TGTGCCAGTGGCGTCCTGGGGCAGGGTAAGTACGAGCAGTACTTC. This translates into CASGVLGQGKYEQYF.